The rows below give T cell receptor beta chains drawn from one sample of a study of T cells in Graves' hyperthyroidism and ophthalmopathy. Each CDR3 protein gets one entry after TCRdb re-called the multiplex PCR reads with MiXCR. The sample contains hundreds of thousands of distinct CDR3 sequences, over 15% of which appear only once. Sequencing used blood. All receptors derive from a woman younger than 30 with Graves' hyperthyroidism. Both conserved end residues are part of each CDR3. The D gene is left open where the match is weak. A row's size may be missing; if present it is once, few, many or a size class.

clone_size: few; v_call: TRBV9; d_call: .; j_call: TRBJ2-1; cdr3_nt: TGTGCCAGCAGCGTAGCATCTGAGCAGTTCTTC; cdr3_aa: CASSVASEQFF
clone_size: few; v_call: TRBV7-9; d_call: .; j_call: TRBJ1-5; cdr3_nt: TGTGCCAGCAGCCCCGGAGGCACTAAAAGCAATCAGCCCCAGCATTTT; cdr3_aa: CASSPGGTKSNQPQHF
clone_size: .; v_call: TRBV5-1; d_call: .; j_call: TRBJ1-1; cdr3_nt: TGCGCCAGCAGCCGAGCTATGGGGTACACTGAAGCTTTCTTT; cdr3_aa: CASSRAMGYTEAFF
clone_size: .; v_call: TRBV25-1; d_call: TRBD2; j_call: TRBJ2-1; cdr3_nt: TGTGCCAGCAGTGAATTTATCGGACTAGCGGGAGACGACTCCTACAATGAGCAGTTCTTC; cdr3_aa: CASSEFIGLAGDDSYNEQFF
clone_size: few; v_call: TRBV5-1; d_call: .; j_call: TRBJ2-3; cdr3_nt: TGCGCCAGCAGCTTGGGACAGTACACAGATACGCAGTATTTT; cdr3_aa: CASSLGQYTDTQYF
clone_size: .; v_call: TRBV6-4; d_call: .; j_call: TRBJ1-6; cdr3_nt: TGTGCCAGCAGTGACGAATCGGGTTCACCCCTCCACTTT; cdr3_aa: CASSDESGSPLHF
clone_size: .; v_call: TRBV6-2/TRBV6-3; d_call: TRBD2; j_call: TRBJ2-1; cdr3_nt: TGTGCCAGCAGTCGACCCATGACTAGCGGGGTTGTCGGTGAGCAGTTCTTC; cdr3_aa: CASSRPMTSGVVGEQFF
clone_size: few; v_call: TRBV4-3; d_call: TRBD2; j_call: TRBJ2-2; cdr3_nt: TGCGCCAGCAGCCAAGACTTCATCGGACTAGGATCCGGGGAGCTGTTTTTT; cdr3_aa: CASSQDFIGLGSGELFF
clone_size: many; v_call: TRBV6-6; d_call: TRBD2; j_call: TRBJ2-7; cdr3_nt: TGTGCCAGCAGTTACGGGAGACTAGCGGGAGGGTACGAGCAGTACTTC; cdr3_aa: CASSYGRLAGGYEQYF
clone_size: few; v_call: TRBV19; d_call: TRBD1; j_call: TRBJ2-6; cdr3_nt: TGTGCCAGTAGTATGGGACAGGCTCTCTCTGGGGCCAACGTCCTGACTTTC; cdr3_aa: CASSMGQALSGANVLTF